The next 20 T cell receptor beta chains were all read from a single sample in a study of vaccination effects on CD4 cells after COVID-19. No antigen has been identified for these receptors. Sequencing was preceded by expansion of antigen-specific CD4+ T cells with viral peptide pools in the ViraFEST assay. Culture proceeded for about 11 days, and CD4+ T cells were then isolated. Each participant received a vaccine that was either BNT162b2 or mRNA-1273, given as two doses. Using immunoSEQ multiplex PCR, the repertoire was profiled, and TCRdb retains in-frame clones only, with some absent. The sample carries roughly 27,000 clones, 75% to 80% recorded once. The starting material was CD4+ T cells from PBMCs cultured with SARS-CoV-2 spike peptides, obtained after COVID-19 vaccination. These receptors were collected from a human donor who received a COVID-19 vaccine. Some clones in this sample may be carry-over from other donors' samples.

The chain is built from TRBV21-1 and TRBJ1-2; TRBD1 is taken as the D call from the table, unchecked against the DNA. TRBV21-1 is deemed a pseudogene. The CDR3 contains 12 residues. The CDR3 coding sequence is TGTGCCAGCAGCAACGGCAGGCGAGGCTACACCTTC. This codes for CASSNGRRGYTF.

This clone has only a few counts. The genes are TRBV7-7 and TRBJ2-2; D may be TRBD2 (5 bases). V gave up 0 bases and J gave up 2 bases, with 7 bases separating them. Germline V gives CDR1 SSHAT, CDR2 FNYEAQ (reference sequence). This CDR3 comprises 15 residues. The CDR3 spells CASSLAGVNTGELFF. In nucleotides, the CDR3 is TGTGCCAGCAGCTTAGCCGGGGTCAACACCGGGGAGCTGTTTTTT.

This clone appeared a few times. The V gene is TRBV5-4, the J gene TRBJ2-3; no clear D. The CDR3 covers 15 residues. Trimming removed 0 bases from V and 0 bases from J, with 8 bases in between. Looked up from germline, CDR1 is SGHNT and CDR2 is YYREEE (reference sequence). In DNA, the CDR3 is TGTGCCAGCAGCTTGGAGTGGGGTAGCACAGATACGCAGTATTTT. It is translated as CASSLEWGSTDTQYF.

The chain uses TRBV12-3 or TRBV12-4 and TRBJ1-1, with D uncertain. The CDR3 consists of 10 residues. V lost 8 bases and J 5 bases, leaving 6 bases between the germline ends. The CDR3 nucleotides read TGTGCCAGCGGTGTAACTGAAGCTTTCTTT. This translates into CASGVTEAFF.

This chain joins TRBV6-6 and TRBJ2-3, with 7 positions matching TRBD2. Per germline, CDR1 MNHNY and CDR2 SVGAGI (reference sequence). The V segment lost 0 bases and the J segment 3 bases; nucleotides outside the gene matches: 3. This CDR3 is 15 amino acids long. The CDR3 is CASSYSSGETDTQYF. CDR3 nucleotide sequence: TGTGCCAGCAGTTACTCGAGCGGGGAGACAGATACGCAGTATTTT.

The rearrangement links TRBV12-5 to TRBJ2-5; a weak D match, TRBD2 (5 bases). CDR1 is LGHNT, CDR2 FRNRAP, per germline. V lost 2 bases and J 8 bases, leaving 6 bases between the germline ends. The CDR3 is 11 residues long. Here the CDR3 reads CASGLRDTQYF. The CDR3 nucleotides read TGTGCTAGTGGTTTGCGGGATACCCAGTACTTC.

V usage is TRBV5-6 and J usage is TRBJ2-7, with 7 bases identical to TRBD1. Germline CDR1 and CDR2: SGHDT and YYEEEE. The CDR3 is 13 amino acids. Trimming at V came to 7 bases and at J to 3 bases, leaving 7 bases not matched to a gene. The CDR3 DNA reads as TGTGCCAGCGGCAGACAGGGAGTCTACGAGCAGTACGTC. Its translation: CASGRQGVYEQYV.

This chain joins TRBV6-5 and TRBJ2-5, with TRBD2 matching 8 bases. This CDR3 has 15 residues. Germline V gene lookup returns CDR1 MNHEY and CDR2 SVGAGI. V lost 2 bases and J lost 4; bases outside the gene matches: 6. CDR3 DNA: TGTGCCAGCAGTTACGGAGGACTAGCAGGAGAGACCCAGTACTTC. Amino acid sequence: CASSYGGLAGETQYF.

CDR3 amino acids: CASRGGPNEKLFF. CDR3 sequence (DNA): TGTGCCAGCAGAGGCGGCCCCAATGAAAAACTGTTTTTT. The chain carries TRBV27 and TRBJ1-4; D remains unclear. Germline V gene sequence: CDR1 MNHEY, CDR2 SMNVEV (reference sequence). The CDR3 contains 13 residues. Trimming removed 6 bases at V and 5 bases at J, with 10 bases between.

This rearrangement joins TRBV14 to TRBJ2-3; TRBD2 aligns across 8 bases. The germline CDR1 and CDR2 sequences are SGHDN and FVKESK. Trimming at V came to 0 bases and at J to 2 bases, leaving 4 bases not matched to a gene. This CDR3 region has 16 residues. Here the CDR3 reads CASSQEGAGVTDTQYF. CDR3 DNA: TGTGCCAGCAGCCAAGAGGGAGCGGGGGTCACAGATACGCAGTATTTT.

A few counts support this clone. V usage is TRBV6-2 or TRBV6-3 and J usage is TRBJ1-1; tentatively, D is TRBD1 (5 bases). Germline V gene lookup returns CDR1 MNHEY and CDR2 SVGEGT. V was shortened by 2 bases and J by 6 bases, with 7 bases between the two germline ends. The CDR3 is made up of 12 amino acids. CDR3 sequence: CASSYDSPEAFF. The CDR3 DNA follows: TGTGCCAGCAGTTACGACAGCCCTGAAGCTTTCTTT.

The DNA of the CDR3 is TGTGCCAGCAGCTTGGGGCCGAACACCGGGGAGCTGTTTTTT. It is translated as CASSLGPNTGELFF. The chain combines TRBV9 with TRBJ2-2; weak D call: TRBD1 (5 bases). V dropped 4 bases and J dropped 0 bases, with 7 bases sitting between them. This CDR3 spans 14 amino acids. Germline V lookup: CDR1 SGDLS, CDR2 YYNGEE.

Sample share makes this clone medium-sized (0.01 to 0.1%). V gene TRBV5-4 combines with J gene TRBJ2-5; the match to TRBD1 covers 12 bases. Trimming at V came to 2 bases and at J to 5 bases, leaving 10 bases not matched to a gene. The CDR3 covers 17 residues. CDR1 is SGHNT, CDR2 YYREEE, per germline (reference sequence). The CDR3 loop reads CASSFPGQGAKWETQYF. The CDR3 nucleotides are TGTGCCAGCAGCTTCCCGGGACAGGGGGCTAAATGGGAGACCCAGTACTTC. The whole variable domain, filled in from reference TRBV5-4 and TRBJ2-5, reads ETGVTQSPTHLIKTRGQQVTLRCSSQSGHNTVSWYQQALGQGPQFIFQYYREEENGRGNFPPRFSGLQFPNYSSELNVNALELDDSALYLCASSFPGQGAKWETQYFGPGTRLLVL.

This chain joins TRBV5-4 and TRBJ2-2, with 10 bases identical to TRBD2. Germline trimming cut 0 bases from V and 6 bases from J; bases unmatched to any gene: 5. There are 16 residues in the CDR3. Germline V gives CDR1 SGHNT, CDR2 YYREEE (reference sequence). CDR3 DNA: TGTGCCAGCAGCTTGGCTAGCGGGGGTGGCGCCGGGGAGCTGTTTTTT. Encoded protein: CASSLASGGGAGELFF.

The V gene is TRBV5-8, the J gene TRBJ2-3, with 7 bases lining up with TRBD2. Germline-derived CDR1 and CDR2 are SGHTS and YDEGEE. J lost 0 bases, V lost 7 bases, and 8 bases had no gene match. CDR3 length equals 15 residues. This CDR3 is CASPNWEGSTDTQYF. Written as DNA, the CDR3 is TGTGCCAGCCCAAATTGGGAGGGAAGCACAGATACGCAGTATTTT.

The CDR3 loop is CASSLLFPSEDGNSPLHF. CDR3 coding DNA: TGTGCCAGCTCACTCCTCTTTCCCTCGGAGGATGGTAATTCACCCCTCCACTTT. V is TRBV18 and J is TRBJ1-6; the D is unclear. The V end lost 4 bases, the J end lost 6 bases, and 22 bases lay between the germline ends. There are 18 residues in the CDR3. The germline gives CDR1 KGHSH, CDR2 LQKENI.

The J gene is TRBJ2-5, the V gene TRBV5-6, with D tentatively TRBD2 (5 bases). Germline assignment: CDR1 SGHDT and CDR2 YYEEEE. The CDR3 totals 15 residues. The V gene lost 4 bases and the J gene lost 1 base, with 14 bases spanning the gap. The CDR3 DNA reads as TGTGCCAGCAGCGACCCAACGCGGGTCCAAGAGACCCAGTACTTC. It encodes CASSDPTRVQETQYF.

The sample holds a few counts of this clone. The V call is TRBV3-1 (or the pseudogene TRBV3-2), the J call TRBJ1-3; D is unclear. Trimming cost V 2 bases and J 3 bases, with 5 bases left between them. The CDR3 has 13 amino acids. CDR1 and CDR2 (germline): LGHDT, YNNKEL (reference sequence). The CDR3 sequence is CASSQSRGNTIYF. The CDR3 region has the DNA TGTGCCAGCAGCCAATCTCGTGGAAACACCATATATTTT.

The V and J genes are TRBV28 and TRBJ2-3; 7 bases align to TRBD2. V trimming: 6 bases; J trimming: 0 bases; junction bases outside the gene matches: 0. Germline loops: CDR1 MDHEN, CDR2 SYDVKM. This CDR3 is built from 13 residues. The CDR3 sequence is CASRRGSTDTQYF. As DNA, the CDR3 is TGTGCCAGCAGGCGGGGGAGCACAGATACGCAGTATTTT.

This sequence joins TRBV12-5 and TRBJ1-5, with D hard to call. Germline values: CDR1 LGHNT, CDR2 FRNRAP. With 0 bases removed from V and 0 bases from J, the gap between germline ends came to 12 bases. The CDR3 spans 17 residues. The CDR3 region has the DNA TGTGCTAGTGGTTTGGTTTCGCCGGACGGTAGCAATCAGCCCCAGCATTTT. Translated: CASGLVSPDGSNQPQHF. Supplemented by reference TRBV12-5 and TRBJ1-5, the full variable domain reads DARVTQTPRHKVTEMGQEVTMRCQPILGHNTVFWYRQTMMQGLELLAYFRNRAPLDDSGMPKDRFSAEMPDATLATLKIQPSEPRDSAVYFCASGLVSPDGSNQPQHFGDGTRLSIL.